This is a list of T cell receptor beta chains from one sample in a study of radiotherapy plus CTLA-4 blockade in lung cancer. Repertoires were generated with immunoSEQ multiplex PCR, while TCRdb's copy carries only in-frame clones and drops some. The sample consists of around 70,000 clones, around nine tenths of them appearing once. The sequencing used peripheral blood, collected from a patient treated with radiotherapy plus ipilimumab. These receptors came from a human donor with non-small cell lung cancer that progressed on radiotherapy plus ipilimumab. Both conserved end residues are part of each CDR3. The order of the fields is J gene, V gene, clone size, D gene, CDR3 protein, CDR3 DNA. A D gene is named only where the DNA matches it firmly. Not every row has a clone size; where given, it reads once, few, many or a size class.

j_call: TRBJ2-2
v_call: TRBV10-3
clone_size: -
d_call: -
cdr3_aa: CAINTGTLNTGELFF
cdr3_nt: TGTGCCATCAATACCGGGACTCTGAACACCGGGGAGCTGTTTTTT

j_call: TRBJ1-1
v_call: TRBV18
clone_size: -
d_call: -
cdr3_aa: CASSPPSDKEAFF
cdr3_nt: TGTGCCAGCTCACCACCATCGGACAAAGAAGCTTTCTTT

j_call: TRBJ1-5
v_call: TRBV19
clone_size: -
d_call: TRBD1
cdr3_aa: CASSRTGGYQPQHF
cdr3_nt: TGTGCCAGTAGTCGGACAGGGGGCTATCAGCCCCAGCATTTT

j_call: TRBJ2-5
v_call: TRBV15
clone_size: -
d_call: TRBD1
cdr3_aa: CATSTRTGQETQYF
cdr3_nt: TGTGCCACCAGCACCAGGACAGGTCAAGAGACCCAGTACTTC

j_call: TRBJ2-7
v_call: TRBV12-1
clone_size: -
d_call: -
cdr3_aa: CASSRDSCYEQYF
cdr3_nt: TGTGCCAGCAGCCGGGACAGTTGCTACGAGCAGTACTTC

j_call: TRBJ2-4
v_call: TRBV6-1
clone_size: -
d_call: TRBD1
cdr3_aa: CASSVRQGGSKNIQYF
cdr3_nt: TGTGCCAGCAGTGTAAGACAGGGGGGCTCCAAAAACATTCAGTACTTC

j_call: TRBJ1-1
v_call: TRBV19
clone_size: few
d_call: -
cdr3_aa: CASSIEGAEAFF
cdr3_nt: TGTGCCAGTAGTATTGAGGGGGCTGAAGCTTTCTTT

j_call: TRBJ2-7
v_call: TRBV7-8
clone_size: once
d_call: -
cdr3_aa: CASSPRRPYEQYF
cdr3_nt: TGTGCCAGCAGCCCAAGGAGGCCCTACGAGCAGTACTTC

j_call: TRBJ2-3
v_call: TRBV9
clone_size: -
d_call: -
cdr3_aa: CASGRSSDTQYF
cdr3_nt: TGTGCCAGCGGCCGAAGTTCAGATACGCAGTATTTT

j_call: TRBJ2-7
v_call: TRBV29-1
clone_size: -
d_call: -
cdr3_aa: CSVASGSNSYEQYF
cdr3_nt: TGCAGCGTTGCGAGTGGCTCAAACTCCTACGAGCAGTACTTC

j_call: TRBJ2-7
v_call: TRBV6-6
clone_size: -
d_call: TRBD1
cdr3_aa: CASSYPGGYEQYF
cdr3_nt: TGTGCCAGCAGTTATCCAGGGGGCTACGAGCAGTACTTC

j_call: TRBJ2-7
v_call: TRBV6-4
clone_size: -
d_call: TRBD1
cdr3_aa: CASRPVPGQDCNEQYF
cdr3_nt: TGTGCCAGCAGGCCCGTCCCGGGACAGGATTGCAACGAGCAGTACTTC

j_call: TRBJ2-7
v_call: TRBV7-3
clone_size: -
d_call: TRBD2
cdr3_aa: CASSLTAGISGSYEQYF
cdr3_nt: TGTGCCAGCAGCTTAACAGCGGGGATAAGCGGCTCCTACGAGCAGTACTTC

j_call: TRBJ2-5
v_call: TRBV6-1
clone_size: few
d_call: -
cdr3_aa: CASSEVRLETQYF
cdr3_nt: TGTGCCAGCAGTGAAGTCAGGTTGGAGACCCAGTACTTC

j_call: TRBJ2-2
v_call: TRBV18
clone_size: -
d_call: TRBD2
cdr3_aa: CASSPRLAGTTGELFF
cdr3_nt: TGTGCCAGCTCACCACGACTAGCGGGTACCACCGGGGAGCTGTTTTTT

j_call: TRBJ1-4
v_call: TRBV7-9
clone_size: -
d_call: -
cdr3_aa: CASSLDRINEKLFF
cdr3_nt: TGTGCCAGCAGCTTAGACAGGATTAATGAAAAACTGTTTTTT

j_call: TRBJ1-2
v_call: TRBV29-1
clone_size: -
d_call: TRBD1
cdr3_aa: CSVARQGVNYGYTF
cdr3_nt: TGCAGCGTTGCCCGACAGGGGGTTAACTATGGCTACACCTTC

j_call: TRBJ2-2
v_call: TRBV19
clone_size: -
d_call: TRBD2
cdr3_aa: CASKLANLAGELFF
cdr3_nt: TGTGCCAGCAAACTAGCGAACTTGGCCGGGGAGCTGTTTTTT

j_call: TRBJ2-5
v_call: TRBV10-3
clone_size: -
d_call: -
cdr3_aa: CAISGTASPSGETQYF
cdr3_nt: TGTGCCATCAGTGGTACAGCTAGCCCGAGTGGAGAGACCCAGTACTTC

j_call: TRBJ2-2
v_call: TRBV28
clone_size: -
d_call: -
cdr3_aa: CASSPGLRNTGELFF
cdr3_nt: TGTGCCAGCAGTCCAGGGCTTCGGAACACCGGGGAGCTGTTTTTT

j_call: TRBJ2-5
v_call: TRBV9
clone_size: -
d_call: -
cdr3_aa: CASSVVPEGTQYF
cdr3_nt: TGTGCCAGCAGCGTAGTCCCGGAAGGGACCCAGTACTTC

j_call: TRBJ1-1
v_call: TRBV15
clone_size: -
d_call: -
cdr3_aa: CATSVGLNTEAFF
cdr3_nt: TGTGCCACCAGCGTAGGGCTGAACACTGAAGCTTTCTTT

j_call: TRBJ2-7
v_call: TRBV7-8
clone_size: few
d_call: TRBD2
cdr3_aa: CASSSPFVERDSYEQYF
cdr3_nt: TGTGCCAGCAGCTCCCCATTCGTCGAGCGGGACTCCTACGAGCAGTACTTC

j_call: TRBJ2-7
v_call: TRBV5-1
clone_size: -
d_call: -
cdr3_aa: CASSLLEYEQYF
cdr3_nt: TGCGCCAGCAGCTTGTTGGAGTACGAGCAGTACTTC

j_call: TRBJ2-1
v_call: TRBV29-1
clone_size: -
d_call: -
cdr3_aa: CSAWTVSYNEQFF
cdr3_nt: TGCAGCGCATGGACAGTCTCCTACAATGAGCAGTTCTTC

j_call: TRBJ2-4
v_call: TRBV7-9
clone_size: -
d_call: -
cdr3_aa: CASEEGKNIQYF
cdr3_nt: TGTGCCAGCGAGGAGGGGAAAAACATTCAGTACTTC

j_call: TRBJ2-5
v_call: TRBV7-6
clone_size: -
d_call: TRBD2
cdr3_aa: CASSLGTSGRETQYF
cdr3_nt: TGTGCCAGCAGCTTAGGGACTAGCGGGCGAGAGACCCAGTACTTC

j_call: TRBJ2-1
v_call: TRBV19
clone_size: -
d_call: TRBD2
cdr3_aa: CASNPTSGSTYNEQFF
cdr3_nt: TGTGCCAGTAACCCGACTAGCGGGAGTACCTACAATGAGCAGTTCTTC

j_call: TRBJ2-1
v_call: TRBV11-1
clone_size: -
d_call: TRBD1
cdr3_aa: CASSSRQGLNEQFF
cdr3_nt: TGTGCCAGCAGTTCCCGACAGGGTTTGAATGAGCAGTTCTTC

j_call: TRBJ2-6
v_call: TRBV6-1
clone_size: -
d_call: -
cdr3_aa: CASSAGFSGANVLTF
cdr3_nt: TGTGCCAGCAGTGCAGGGTTCTCTGGGGCCAACGTCCTGACTTTC

j_call: TRBJ2-3
v_call: TRBV27
clone_size: -
d_call: -
cdr3_aa: CASSLMGKNTQYF
cdr3_nt: TGTGCCAGCAGTTTAATGGGGAAAAATACGCAGTATTTT

j_call: TRBJ1-3
v_call: TRBV15
clone_size: -
d_call: -
cdr3_aa: CATSRDTTNSGNTIYF
cdr3_nt: TGTGCCACCAGCAGAGATACGACTAACTCTGGAAACACCATATATTTT

j_call: TRBJ2-1
v_call: TRBV5-1
clone_size: -
d_call: -
cdr3_aa: CASSSDRKYNRFF
cdr3_nt: TGCGCCAGCAGCTCCGACAGGAAGTACAATCGGTTCTTC

j_call: TRBJ2-2
v_call: TRBV7-9
clone_size: -
d_call: TRBD1
cdr3_aa: CASSPPGQGIGELFF
cdr3_nt: TGTGCCAGCAGCCCGCCGGGACAGGGGATCGGGGAGCTGTTTTTT

j_call: TRBJ2-7
v_call: TRBV6-1
clone_size: -
d_call: TRBD2
cdr3_aa: CASTLSTSGSYEQYF
cdr3_nt: TGTGCCAGCACCTTGTCGACTAGCGGCTCCTACGAGCAGTACTTC

j_call: TRBJ2-5
v_call: TRBV25-1
clone_size: -
d_call: -
cdr3_aa: CASSTSPLETQYF
cdr3_nt: TGTGCCAGCAGTACAAGCCCCCTCGAGACCCAGTACTTC

j_call: TRBJ2-3
v_call: TRBV19
clone_size: -
d_call: TRBD2
cdr3_aa: CAIRRVAGGTDTQYF
cdr3_nt: TGTGCCATTCGGAGGGTAGCGGGAGGCACAGATACGCAGTATTTT

j_call: TRBJ2-3
v_call: TRBV19
clone_size: few
d_call: -
cdr3_aa: CASSIGDGDTQYF
cdr3_nt: TGTGCCAGTAGTATAGGGGACGGAGATACGCAGTATTTT

j_call: TRBJ1-6
v_call: TRBV7-2
clone_size: -
d_call: TRBD1
cdr3_aa: CASSLWNPGQGNSPLHF
cdr3_nt: TGTGCCAGCAGCTTATGGAATCCGGGACAGGGTAATTCACCCCTCCACTTT

j_call: TRBJ1-1
v_call: TRBV29-1
clone_size: -
d_call: -
cdr3_aa: CMGGSMNTEAFF
cdr3_nt: TGCATGGGGGGATCCATGAACACTGAAGCTTTCTTT

j_call: TRBJ2-1
v_call: TRBV30
clone_size: -
d_call: TRBD1
cdr3_aa: CAWSVKDRGSNEQFF
cdr3_nt: TGTGCCTGGAGTGTCAAGGACAGGGGGTCAAATGAGCAGTTCTTC

j_call: TRBJ2-3
v_call: TRBV28
clone_size: -
d_call: -
cdr3_aa: CASIARGRRSTDTQYF
cdr3_nt: TGTGCCAGCATCGCTCGTGGGCGAAGGAGCACAGATACGCAGTATTTT

j_call: TRBJ2-1
v_call: TRBV6-5
clone_size: few
d_call: -
cdr3_aa: CASSYAVYNEQFF
cdr3_nt: TGTGCCAGCAGTTACGCAGTATACAATGAGCAGTTCTTC

j_call: TRBJ2-5
v_call: TRBV18
clone_size: -
d_call: -
cdr3_aa: CASSPMSSPQETQYF
cdr3_nt: TGTGCCAGCTCACCAATGAGCAGCCCACAAGAGACCCAGTACTTC

j_call: TRBJ1-5
v_call: TRBV6-5
clone_size: -
d_call: -
cdr3_aa: CASRPDGYSNQPQHF
cdr3_nt: TGTGCCAGCAGGCCGGACGGCTATAGCAATCAGCCCCAGCATTTT

j_call: TRBJ1-1
v_call: TRBV2
clone_size: -
d_call: -
cdr3_aa: CASSELAENTEAFF
cdr3_nt: TGTGCCAGCAGTGAACTGGCTGAGAACACTGAAGCTTTCTTT

j_call: TRBJ2-7
v_call: TRBV7-2
clone_size: -
d_call: TRBD2
cdr3_aa: CASGSAGGIHEQYF
cdr3_nt: TGTGCCTCAGGGTCAGCGGGAGGAATCCACGAGCAGTACTTC

j_call: TRBJ1-6
v_call: TRBV27
clone_size: -
d_call: -
cdr3_aa: CASSSRTLNSPLHF
cdr3_nt: TGTGCCAGCAGTTCACGGACGTTAAATTCACCCCTCCACTTT

j_call: TRBJ2-1
v_call: TRBV13
clone_size: once
d_call: TRBD2
cdr3_aa: CASSLRGSGSGYEQFF
cdr3_nt: TGTGCCAGCAGCTTGAGAGGGAGCGGGAGTGGCTATGAGCAGTTCTTC

j_call: TRBJ2-3
v_call: TRBV11-3
clone_size: -
d_call: -
cdr3_aa: CASSLGPTDTQYF
cdr3_nt: TGTGCCAGCAGCTTAGGGCCCACAGATACGCAGTATTTT

j_call: TRBJ2-5
v_call: TRBV7-9
clone_size: once
d_call: TRBD2
cdr3_aa: CASSPNEGLAGGETQYF
cdr3_nt: TGTGCCAGCAGCCCGAACGAAGGACTAGCGGGGGGGGAGACCCAGTACTTC

j_call: TRBJ2-7
v_call: TRBV2
clone_size: -
d_call: TRBD2
cdr3_aa: CASTGTSGTYEQYF
cdr3_nt: TGTGCCAGCACAGGGACTAGCGGTACCTACGAGCAGTACTTC